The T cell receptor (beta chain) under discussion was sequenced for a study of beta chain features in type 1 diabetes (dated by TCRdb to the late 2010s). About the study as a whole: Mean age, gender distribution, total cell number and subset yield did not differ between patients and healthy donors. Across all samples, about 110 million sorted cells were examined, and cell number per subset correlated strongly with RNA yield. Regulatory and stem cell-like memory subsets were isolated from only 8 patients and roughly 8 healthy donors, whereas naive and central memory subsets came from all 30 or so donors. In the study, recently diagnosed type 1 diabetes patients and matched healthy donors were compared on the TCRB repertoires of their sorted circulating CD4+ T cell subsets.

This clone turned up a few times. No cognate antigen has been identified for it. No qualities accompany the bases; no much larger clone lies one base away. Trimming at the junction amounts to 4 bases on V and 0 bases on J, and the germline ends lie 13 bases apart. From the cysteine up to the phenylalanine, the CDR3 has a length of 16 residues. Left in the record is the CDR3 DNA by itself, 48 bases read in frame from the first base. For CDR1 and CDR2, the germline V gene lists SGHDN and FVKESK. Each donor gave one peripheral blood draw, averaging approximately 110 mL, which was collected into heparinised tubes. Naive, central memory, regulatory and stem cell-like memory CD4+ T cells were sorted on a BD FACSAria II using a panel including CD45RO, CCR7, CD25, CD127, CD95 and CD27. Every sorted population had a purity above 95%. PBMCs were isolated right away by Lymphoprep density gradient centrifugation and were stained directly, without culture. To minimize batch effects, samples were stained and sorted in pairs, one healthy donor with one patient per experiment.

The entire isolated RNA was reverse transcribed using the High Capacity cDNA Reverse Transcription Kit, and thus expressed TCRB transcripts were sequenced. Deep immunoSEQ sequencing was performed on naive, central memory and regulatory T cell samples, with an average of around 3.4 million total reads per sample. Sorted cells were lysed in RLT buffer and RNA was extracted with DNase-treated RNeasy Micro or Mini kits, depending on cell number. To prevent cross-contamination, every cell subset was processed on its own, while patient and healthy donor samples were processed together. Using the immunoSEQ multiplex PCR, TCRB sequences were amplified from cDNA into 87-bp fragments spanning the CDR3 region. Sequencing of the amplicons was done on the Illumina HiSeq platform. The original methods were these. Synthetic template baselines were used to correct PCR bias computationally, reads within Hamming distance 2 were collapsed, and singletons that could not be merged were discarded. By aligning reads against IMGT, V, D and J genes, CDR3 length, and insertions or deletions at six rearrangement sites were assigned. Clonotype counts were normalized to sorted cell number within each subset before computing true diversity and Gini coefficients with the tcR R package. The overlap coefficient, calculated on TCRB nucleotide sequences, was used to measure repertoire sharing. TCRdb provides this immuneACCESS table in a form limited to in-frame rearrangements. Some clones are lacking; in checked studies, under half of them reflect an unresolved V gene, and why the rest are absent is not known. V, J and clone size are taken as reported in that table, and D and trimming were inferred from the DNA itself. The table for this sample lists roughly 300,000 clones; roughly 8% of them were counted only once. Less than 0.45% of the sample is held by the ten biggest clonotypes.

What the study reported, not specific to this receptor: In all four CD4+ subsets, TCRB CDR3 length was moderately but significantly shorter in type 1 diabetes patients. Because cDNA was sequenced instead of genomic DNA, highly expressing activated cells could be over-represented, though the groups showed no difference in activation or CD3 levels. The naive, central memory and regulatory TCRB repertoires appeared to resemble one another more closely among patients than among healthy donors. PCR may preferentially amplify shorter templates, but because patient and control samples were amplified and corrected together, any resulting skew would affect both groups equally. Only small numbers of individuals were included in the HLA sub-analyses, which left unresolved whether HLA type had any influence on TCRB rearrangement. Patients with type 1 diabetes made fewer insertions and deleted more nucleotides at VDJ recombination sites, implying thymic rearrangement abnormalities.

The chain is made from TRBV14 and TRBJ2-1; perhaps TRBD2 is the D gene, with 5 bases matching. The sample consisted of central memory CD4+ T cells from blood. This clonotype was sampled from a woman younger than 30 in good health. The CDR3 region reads CASSPGRTSSYNEQFF. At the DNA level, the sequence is TGTGCCAGCAGCCCGGGCCGTACTAGCTCCTACAATGAGCAGTTCTTC.